What follows describes a single T cell receptor beta chain. The sample holds a few counts of this clone. Its antigen specificity is not known. Base qualities are not recorded, but no much larger clone differs from it by a single base. The library was obtained by the immunoSEQ multiplex PCR assay. A mixture of 60 forward primers for TCR Vbeta segments and 13 reverse primers for TCR Jbeta segments was used in the multiplex PCR. The CDR3 region of rearranged TCR beta genes was amplified from genomic DNA with a multiplex PCR assay. The amplified TCR beta libraries were sequenced on the Illumina HiSeq System as 87-base-pair reads. The authors' analysis ran thus. A later analysis counted about 82 million unique TCR beta chains across the 700 or so repertoires, and roughly 10 million of these chains were shared by at least two donors. A nearest-neighbor algorithm error-corrected the raw reads and collapsed the reads into unique sequences, merging closely related sequences to remove PCR and sequencing errors. Alignment of CDR3 sequences to IMGT reference sequences was used to assign V, D and J gene segments. For a sequence to be retained, a match of at least six nucleotides to both a V gene segment and a J gene segment was required. Rearrangements were called productive when the CDR3 lacked stop codons and stayed in frame with V and J; all others were non-productive. CDR3 was defined by IMGT convention, running from the second conserved V-encoded cysteine to the conserved J-encoded phenylalanine. The earlier analysis of 587 of the donors excluded sequences that lacked an unambiguous match to a single V gene segment. In an earlier analysis of approximately 590 of the donors, V segments were called functional above 56.7% productive rearrangements and were called segregating when the between-donor standard deviation exceeded 5%. A statistical classification framework was developed to diagnose cytomegalovirus status using the catalog of TCR beta chain sequences. A later analysis assigned V and J genes by comparing TCR nucleotide sequences with IMGT/GENE-DB human TR gene sequences. A later analysis assigned CDR3 sequences and most-parsimonious VDJ recombination scenarios with the TCRdist pipeline. In a later analysis, each TCR beta chain was defined by its CDR3 amino acid sequence together with its V-gene family, and reads lacking a unique V-gene family were excluded. A later analysis removed 592 highly shared, low-generation-probability nucleotide sequences to deal with suspected cross-contamination and a sequencing artifact. A later analysis calculated a clonal expansion index for each public chain from normalized within-repertoire ranks of inferred template counts. In a later analysis, generation probabilities were computed with a VDJ recombination model fitted to out-of-frame rearrangements, and the resulting probabilities were checked against IGoR. Hypergeometric tests were used in a later analysis to score TCR-TCR, TCR-HLA and TCR-CMV co-occurrence, with a repertoire-size bias correction applied to the TCR pairs. A later analysis estimated false discovery rates by permuting HLA or CMV assignments 20 times. In a later analysis, co-occurring TCRs were grouped using DBSCAN, with TCRdist sequence similarity added in when clustering inside HLA-allele-positive subsets. For co-occurrence clustering, repertoires with fewer than 30,000 or more than 120,000 public chains were excluded, along with about five repertoires with anomalous nucleotide sharing. Sourced from immuneACCESS, this table was stored by TCRdb with only in-frame sequences that have V and J called. A share of the clones is absent; for the studies checked, an unresolved V gene accounts for under half, and the remainder has no known explanation. The DNA was the basis for D and trimming; V, J and clone size are from that table. The sample table records under 200,000 clones; around 85% of these occur just once. Approximately 8.5% of the sample belongs to the ten largest clones.

The CDR3 contains 16 residues, cysteine and phenylalanine counted. Only the CDR3 DNA is retained, 48 bases long and in frame from the first base. V is pruned by 5 bases and J by 6 bases, leaving 12 bases of the junction without a gene match. The germline V gene specifies SGHTA as CDR1 and FQGTGA as CDR2. This record belongs to a study of cytomegalovirus exposure and HLA in healthy donors (TCRdb year 2017). With regard to the full study: An earlier analysis of roughly 570 of the donors reported about 260 Gb of sequence data and 117 million unique TCR beta sequences obtained from some 200 million T cells. An early release covering roughly 640 HLA-typed donors comprised about 310 gigabases of sequencing data and tens of millions of unique TCR sequences. Among the roughly 400 genotyped donors, about 83% belonged to the genetic ancestry cluster associated with self-reported Caucasian donors. The aim of the study was to test whether cataloging public T cell receptors could identify signatures of past pathogen exposure. The study profiled the T cell repertoires of under 700 subjects by immunosequencing and related them to cytomegalovirus serostatus. Along with the approximately 600-subject first cohort, a separate validation cohort of about 110 different subjects was used. The study combined high-throughput TCR immunosequencing, statistical association of individual TCRs with disease status, and machine learning to predict cytomegalovirus infection status. A later analysis re-analyzed previously published TCR beta repertoires from approximately 700 donors and added high-resolution HLA genotyping to study TCR occurrence patterns. In the later analysis, no new phenotypic data were used to find candidate immune exposures; instead, reliance was placed on TCR beta sequences and their occurrence across donors. To decide whether each TCR beta V gene segment behaved as functional or pseudogenic, an earlier analysis of fewer than 750 of the donors relied on high-throughput TCR beta sequencing. Donor age, sex, ethnicity and CMV serostatus were compiled together with the repertoire data. A later genetic analysis used genome-wide SNP genotypes for 398 of the 666 donors, treating that subset as a discovery cohort. Every discovery cohort repertoire had been produced on one sequencing platform. HLA typing included class I and class II loci at four-digit resolution. The number of donors typed differed by locus, with roughly 620-630 for A, B, C, DRB1 and DQB1, more than 500 for DQA1, 606 for DPA1, and roughly 450 for DPB1. Roughly five DR-DQ haplotypes were handled as single units for association and clustering, since linkage in the cohort was strong. Among 300 to 500 genotyped donors of the cohort, an average of around 240,000 unique TCR beta nucleotide sequences was sequenced per donor, of which about 19% were non-productive. Paper-wide results and their limitations: In a later analysis, HLA-associated TCR beta chains were found to be more clonally expanded and to have lower generation probabilities than equally common non-associated chains. The sequencing pipeline was judged likely to have produced a cluster of highly shared sequence variants as a technical artifact. A further reported finding was that TCR beta sequences accurately predicted the HLA-A and HLA-B alleles for most subjects in the first cohort. While some public TCRs were present in many individuals, most TCR sequences turned up only very rarely across donors. About 17 rarely observed V segments, including chromosome 9 orphons, were excluded from the earlier analysis of 550 to 700 of the donors because counts were too low. The classifier was reported to diagnose cytomegalovirus status with high specificity and sensitivity in both the original and validation cohorts. In a later analysis, the rate of TCR association differed among HLA loci, with DRB1 alleles having the most associated TCRs and HLA-C alleles having the fewest. Only TCR beta chains were sequenced in this cohort, and the absence of alpha or paired-chain data limited detectable features. Most CMV-associated TCR beta chains appeared to be HLA-restricted in a later analysis, and the HLA associations seemed to be driven largely by CMV exposure. The authors suggested that the approach could potentially be extended to other disease states and immunological phenotypes. A later analysis reported that several top co-occurrence clusters appeared linked to parvovirus B19, influenza, CMV and Epstein-Barr virus. The only immune exposure information available for the cohort was CMV serostatus. Roughly uniform sequencing depth across donors was assumed in presence/absence analyses, although this assumption may not hold. Three of the identified cytomegalovirus-associated TCR beta chains were confirmed in vitro to be specific for cytomegalovirus antigens. Linkage disequilibrium might explain the correlated functional status among segregating V segments, but an unknown experimental factor could not be ruled out. In an earlier analysis of some 500 of the donors, most TCR beta V segments appeared in productive rearrangements about 87% or about 30% of the time, broadly matching IMGT annotations. According to a later genetic analysis, donors in an Asian-associated ancestry cluster had fewer N-insertions in productive TCRs than the approximately 610-donor mean. A total of some 180 TCR beta chains were listed by the study as associated with cytomegalovirus. Strong co-occurrence of HLA alleles, especially DR and DQ, made assigning TCR associations to individual alleles difficult. Some IMGT-functional V segments, including TRBV6-2 and TRBV6-3, could not be distinguished by the 87-base-pair reads and were therefore excluded. HLA typing was unavailable for some donors at each locus, so association tests used only the typed subset. A later genetic analysis associated a missense DCLRE1C variant with V-gene and J-gene trimming of TCR beta chains, and an independent cohort replicated the association. Specific HLA alleles were associated with roughly 16,000 TCR beta sequences at a false discovery rate of 0.05 in a later analysis.

The cohort was made up of approximately 700 healthy bone marrow donors. Cohort members were all nominally healthy when sampled, although unrecorded immune exposures were likely present. The donor was CMV seropositive and was included in the group of approximately 310 seropositive cohort members. Each donor provided a peripheral blood sample, and peripheral blood mononuclear cells were used for TCR beta sequencing. Genomic DNA extraction from the blood cell samples was performed with the Qiagen DNeasy Blood Extraction Kit. This receptor chain uses TRBV7-3 and TRBJ2-1; TRBD1 lines up with 8 middle nucleotides. What was sequenced was PBMCs. This sequence was found in a man aged 18 to 35 in good health and CMV-seropositive. Here the CDR3 is given as CASSNSIRGLVNEQFF. The DNA sequence follows: TGTGCCAGCAGCAACTCGATCAGGGGGCTAGTCAATGAGCAGTTCTTC.